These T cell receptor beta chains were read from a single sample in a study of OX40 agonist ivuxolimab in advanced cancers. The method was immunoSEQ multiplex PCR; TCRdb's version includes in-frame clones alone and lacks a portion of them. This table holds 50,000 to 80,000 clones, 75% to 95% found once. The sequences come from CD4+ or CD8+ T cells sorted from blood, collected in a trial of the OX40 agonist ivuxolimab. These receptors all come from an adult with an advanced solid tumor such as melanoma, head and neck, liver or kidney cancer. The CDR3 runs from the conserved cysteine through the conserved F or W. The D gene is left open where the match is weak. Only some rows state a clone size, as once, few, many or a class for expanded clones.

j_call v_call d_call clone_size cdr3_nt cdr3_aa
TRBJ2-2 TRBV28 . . TGTGCCAGCAGTTATGGAGGGCCCACCGGGGAGCTGTTTTTT CASSYGGPTGELFF
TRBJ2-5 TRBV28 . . TGTGCCAGCAGTCCCCCCGGGGCCAAAATCCAGTACTTC CASSPPGAKIQYF
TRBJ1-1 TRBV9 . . TGTGCCAGCAGCGTAGCCGGACTCACTGAAGCTTTCTTT CASSVAGLTEAFF
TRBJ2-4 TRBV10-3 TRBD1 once TGTGCCATCAGTGAGTCCGGGACAGGGTCGGAGTACTTC CAISESGTGSEYF
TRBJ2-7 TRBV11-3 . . TGTGCCAGCCGGCGCGGGGAGTTCGGCCACGAGCAGTACTTC CASRRGEFGHEQYF
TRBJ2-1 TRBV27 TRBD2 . TGTGCCAGCAGTCCCCGGGTAGCGGGAGTCAATGAGCAGTTCTTC CASSPRVAGVNEQFF
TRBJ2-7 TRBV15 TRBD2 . TGTGCCACCAGCAGAGAGACGGGAGGGTACGAGCAGTACTTC CATSRETGGYEQYF
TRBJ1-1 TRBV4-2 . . TGTGCCAGCAGCCGTCCTCGAAACGCTGAAGCTTTCTTT CASSRPRNAEAFF
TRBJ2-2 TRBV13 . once TGTGCCAGCAACTCCGTCCACCTTTCTGGGGAGCTGTTTTTT CASNSVHLSGELFF
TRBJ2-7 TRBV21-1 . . TGTGCCAGCAGCAAAGATCGGGCTCCAGGGACCTACGAGCAGTACTTC CASSKDRAPGTYEQYF